The T cell receptor (beta chain) under discussion was sequenced for a study of T cells in narcolepsy. Findings of the study overall: No autoreactive T cell clone sequences appeared in some memory CD4+ repertoires.

TCRdb's table, derived via immunoSEQ multiplex PCR, lists solely in-frame clones and lacks some. The sample yields tens of thousands of clones, roughly 85% seen once. V shed 6 bases and J shed 0 bases, with 11 bases lying between them. Per germline, CDR1 SQVTM and CDR2 ANQGSEA. The CDR3 is made up of 13 amino acids. Comments on this clone: What it binds is unknown.

The TCR originated in a human donor in good health. This chain links TRBV29-1 with TRBJ2-5; D unclear. What was sequenced was memory (CD45RA-) CD4+ T cells from blood. In DNA form, the CDR3 reads TGCAGCGTATACAGCTTAAACCAAGAGACCCAGTACTTC. Its translation is CSVYSLNQETQYF. Looking up the rest from reference TRBV29-1 and TRBJ2-5 gives the full variable domain: SAVISQKPSRDICQRGTSLTIQCQVDSQVTMMFWYRQQPGQSLTLIATANQGSEATYESGFVIDKFPISRPNLTFSTLTVSNMSPEDSSIYLCSVYSLNQETQYFGPGTRLLVL.